The 27 T cell receptor beta chains presented below share a single source sample, sequenced in a study of spatial heterogeneity in lung cancer. TCRdb re-derived calls from the 5' RACE reads in MiXCR, one entry per CDR3 protein. The sample shows about 90,000 distinct CDR3 sequences, around 8.6% of them seen only once. Time point meaning: sample taken at primary tumor resection. Whole RNA came from tumor, nontumor lung or frozen PBMC and was sequenced without being sorted. Sequences were derived from PBMCs, sampled at surgery. These receptors originate from a male donor with early-stage non-small cell lung cancer.

The V call is TRBV20-1, the J call TRBJ2-2, with D possibly TRBD2 on 6 matching bases. The germline CDR1 and CDR2 sequences are DFQATT and SNEGSKA (reference sequence). This CDR3 spans 13 amino acids. V lost 5 bases to trimming and J lost 5 bases, with 12 bases between them. In nucleotides, the CDR3 is TGCAGTGCTGCGGGACCTAATACCGGGGAGCTGTTTTTT. It is translated as CSAAGPNTGELFF.

The V and J genes are TRBV20-1 and TRBJ2-1; 9 bases line up with TRBD2. The CDR3 is made up of 15 amino acids. V was clipped by 6 bases and J by 7 bases; unmatched bases: 13. Germline values: CDR1 DFQATT, CDR2 SNEGSKA (reference sequence). DNA of the CDR3: TGCAGTGCCCCGGAATCTAGCGGGGTGGATAATGAGCAGTTCTTC. It is translated as CSAPESSGVDNEQFF.

This clonotype appeared many times. The chain has TRBV20-1 and TRBJ2-5; D unclear. CDR3 length equals 12 residues. Trimming left V 5 bases short and J 5 bases short, with 12 bases between. CDR1 and CDR2 (germline): DFQATT, SNEGSKA (reference sequence). CDR3 amino acids: CSAWPGRETQYF. In DNA, the CDR3 is TGCAGTGCTTGGCCCGGGCGGGAGACCCAGTACTTC.

In this sample, this clonotype turned up many times. The V gene is TRBV3-1, the J gene TRBJ1-2; D call uncertain. Germline V gene lookup returns CDR1 LGHDT and CDR2 YNNKEL (reference sequence). Deletions cut 4 bases from V and 1 base from J, with 13 bases between. The CDR3 sequence is 15 residues long. The CDR3 is CASSLRRNFNYGYTF. The CDR3 coding sequence is TGTGCCAGCAGCCTTCGACGGAATTTTAACTATGGCTACACCTTC.

The table lists this clonotype with many counts. The gene calls are TRBV3-1 and TRBJ2-5, with a tentative D call TRBD1 (6 bases). The CDR3 loop spans 15 amino acids. V lost 1 base and J 2 bases, leaving 11 bases between the germline ends. CDR1 and CDR2 (germline): LGHDT, YNNKEL (reference sequence). The CDR3 nucleotides read TGTGCCAGCAGCCAAGGGCAGGGGCGTCAAGAGACCCAGTACTTC. Protein product: CASSQGQGRQETQYF.

Regarding this clonotype: A much larger clone sits a single nucleotide away, making a read error possible. The chain employs TRBV4-1 and TRBJ1-1, with D possibly TRBD1 on 5 matching bases. CDR3 length: 14 amino acids. Germline CDR1 is MGHRA and CDR2 is YSYEKL. The CDR3 DNA sequence: TGCGCCAGCAGCCAAGACAGGGAGAACATTGAAGCTTTCTTT. It codes for CASSQDRENIEAFF.

Ten or more counts support this clonotype. This sequence joins TRBV5-1 and TRBJ2-3, with TRBD2 matching 8 bases. The CDR3 extends over 15 amino acids. The V gene end was trimmed by 0 bases and the J gene end by 0 bases; junction bases not matched to a gene: 0. The V gene's germline CDR1 is SGHRS and CDR2 YFSETQ. This CDR3 is CASSLGLASTDTQYF. Written as DNA, the CDR3 is TGCGCCAGCAGCTTGGGACTAGCGAGCACAGATACGCAGTATTTT.

The V and J genes are TRBV27 and TRBJ2-1; D gene unclear. Germline CDR1 is MNHEY and CDR2 is SMNVEV (reference sequence). The length of the CDR3 is 13 residues. V lost 0 bases and J lost 6, with 6 bases in between. Written as DNA, the CDR3 is TGTGCCAGCAGTTTATCTTCCAGCAATGAGCAGTTCTTC. Protein: CASSLSSSNEQFF.

This clonotype was seen repeatedly, ten times or more. The chain is built from TRBV9 and TRBJ1-1, with a possible D match to TRBD1 (5 bases). Germline CDR1 reads SGDLS; CDR2 reads YYNGEE. V was cut by 0 bases and J by 11 bases, with 17 bases left in between. CDR3 length: 14 residues. The CDR3 region is CASSVEPGTGVAFF. CDR3 in DNA: TGTGCCAGCAGCGTAGAGCCAGGGACGGGGGTGGCTTTCTTT.

The rearrangement joins TRBV7-8 to TRBJ2-5; possibly TRBD2 for D (5 bases). The length of the CDR3 is 14 residues. Germline CDR1 reads SGHVS; CDR2 reads FQNEAQ. The germline V and J ends were trimmed by 3 bases and 1 base, with 9 bases remaining between them. The chain's CDR3 is CASSFTSGQETQYF. The CDR3 bases are TGTGCCAGCAGCTTCACCAGCGGCCAAGAGACCCAGTACTTC. Together with reference TRBV7-8 and TRBJ2-5, the CDR3 gives the full variable domain: GAGVSQSPRYKVAKRGQDVALRCDPISGHVSLFWYQQALGQGPEFLTYFQNEAQLDKSGLPSDRFFAERPEGSVSTLKIQRTQQEDSAVYLCASSFTSGQETQYFGPGTRLLVL.

V usage is TRBV9 and J usage is TRBJ2-7, with 7 positions matching TRBD2. Germline lookup yields CDR1 SGDLS and CDR2 YYNGEE. The CDR3 is 16 amino acids. Germline trimming cut 0 bases from V and 3 bases from J; bases unmatched to any gene: 9. The CDR3, as DNA: TGTGCCAGCAGCGTAGGTCTGGGACGGGACTACTACGAGCAGTACTTC. This translates into CASSVGLGRDYYEQYF.

This clonotype was observed a handful of times. The rearrangement uses TRBV28 and TRBJ2-1, with 10 bases lining up with TRBD2. Unmatched junction bases numbered 6, after V lost 8 bases and J lost 2 bases. CDR1 is MDHEN, CDR2 SYDVKM, per germline. The CDR3 runs 15 residues. CDR3 coding DNA: TGTGCCAGCCTTTCTAGCGGGAGTGCCTACAATGAGCAGTTCTTC. Translated, it gives CASLSSGSAYNEQFF.

This clonotype turned up a few times. The chain links TRBV20-1 to TRBJ2-3; D is undetermined. This CDR3 comprises 12 residues. V was shortened by 3 bases and J by 1 base, with 5 bases between the two germline ends. CDR1 DFQATT and CDR2 SNEGSKA come from the germline V gene (reference sequence). The CDR3 loop is CSASVRTDTQYF. The DNA of the CDR3 is TGCAGTGCTAGCGTGCGCACAGATACGCAGTATTTT.

This clonotype was counted ten times or more. The rearrangement joins TRBV5-1 to TRBJ2-5; 7 nucleotides match TRBD2. The ends lost 3 bases at V and 2 bases at J; junction bases unmatched: 4. This CDR3 has 14 residues. Looked up from germline, CDR1 is SGHRS and CDR2 is YFSETQ. The CDR3 DNA sequence: TGCGCCAGCAGCTCGAGCGGGGCTCAAGAGACCCAGTACTTC. This encodes CASSSSGAQETQYF.

This clonotype was counted a few times. At one end the junction does not follow the germline gene, possibly because of a read error. The rearrangement uses TRBV20-1 and TRBJ2-6; tentative D call: TRBD1 (5 bases). CDR1 DFQATT and CDR2 SNEGSKA come from the germline V gene (reference sequence). The CDR3 runs to 16 residues. The CDR3 region is CSARDKGSSGANALTF. The CDR3 nucleotides are TGCAGTGCTAGAGATAAAGGGTCCTCTGGGGCCAACGCCCTGACTTTC.

This clonotype was observed many times. V is TRBV5-1 and J is TRBJ1-6; D possibly corresponds to TRBD1 (6 bases). The CDR3 covers 15 residues. The V end lost 0 bases, the J end lost 7 bases, and 11 bases lay between the germline ends. Looked up from germline, CDR1 is SGHRS and CDR2 is YFSETQ. The CDR3 DNA sequence: TGCGCCAGCAGCTTGGGGACAGTACTAAATTCACCCCTCCACTTT. It codes for CASSLGTVLNSPLHF.

Ten or more counts support this clonotype. The V call is TRBV15, the J call TRBJ2-1, with 12 bases identical to TRBD2. Germline V gene sequence: CDR1 LNHNV, CDR2 YYDKDF (reference sequence). The CDR3 totals 14 residues. V lost 8 bases and J lost 7; bases outside the gene matches: 6. The DNA of the CDR3 is TGTGCCACCGCCTTAGGGACTAGCGGGAATGAGCAGTTCTTC. It specifies CATALGTSGNEQFF.

This clonotype was seen many times. The V and J genes are TRBV7-2 and TRBJ1-1; maybe TRBD1 (5 bases). Per germline, CDR1 SGHTA and CDR2 FQGNSA. This CDR3 has 11 residues. The V end was cut by 5 bases, the J end by 7 bases, with 8 bases between. DNA for the CDR3: TGTGCCAGCAGCCGCGACAGTGAAGCTTTCTTT. It specifies CASSRDSEAFF.

This chain uses TRBV20-1 with TRBJ2-3; 7 bases map to TRBD2. The trim removed 5 bases at V and 0 bases at J, leaving 8 bases unmatched. The CDR3 runs 15 residues. Per germline, CDR1 DFQATT and CDR2 SNEGSKA (reference sequence). Here the CDR3 reads CSAGVAGASTDTQYF. The CDR3 nucleotides read TGCAGTGCTGGGGTAGCGGGTGCTAGCACAGATACGCAGTATTTT.

The sample holds many counts of this clonotype. The chain has TRBV13 and TRBJ2-1, with D hard to call. V lost 0 bases and J 4 bases, leaving 4 bases between the germline ends. Germline V lookup: CDR1 PRHDT, CDR2 FYEKMQ (reference sequence). CDR3 length equals 13 residues. CDR3 sequence: CASSLGQYNEQFF. In nucleotides, the CDR3 is TGTGCCAGCAGCTTAGGACAGTACAATGAGCAGTTCTTC.

This chain uses TRBV29-1 with TRBJ2-7; unclear D gene. Germline CDR1 and CDR2: SQVTM and ANQGSEA. V gave up 0 bases and J gave up 2 bases, with 14 bases separating them. The CDR3 extends over 15 amino acids. CDR3 in amino acids: CSVEDPETSTYEQYF. The CDR3 DNA is TGCAGCGTTGAAGATCCGGAGACTTCAACCTACGAGCAGTACTTC.

In its sample, this clonotype was seen a few times. This chain connects TRBV6-2 or TRBV6-3 to TRBJ2-5; either TRBD1 or TRBD2 may fit D (5 bases each). This CDR3 comprises 14 residues. Trimming removed 6 bases from V and 0 bases from J, with 11 bases in between. Germline V CDR1 and CDR2: MNHEY, SVGEGT. The CDR3 loop is CASRPGAHQETQYF. The CDR3 DNA sequence: TGTGCCAGCAGACCCGGGGCACACCAAGAGACCCAGTACTTC.

This sequence joins TRBV4-1 and TRBJ2-2; tentatively, D is TRBD1 or TRBD2 (6 bases each). Germline V gives CDR1 MGHRA, CDR2 YSYEKL. The CDR3 contains 16 residues. Trimming cost V 1 base and J 3 bases, with 12 bases left between them. The CDR3 loop reads CASSQVGGPDTGELFF. CDR3 nucleotides: TGCGCCAGCAGCCAAGTTGGGGGGCCTGACACCGGGGAGCTGTTTTTT.

The table lists this clonotype with a few counts. The chain combines TRBV2 with TRBJ2-1; 10 nucleotides align to TRBD2. This CDR3 comprises 15 residues. The junction had 2 bases not matched to a gene; V was cut back by 4 bases and J by 2 bases. The V gene's germline CDR1 is SNHLY and CDR2 FYNNEI. CDR3 amino acids: CASSVTSGTYNEQFF. The CDR3 bases are TGTGCCAGCAGTGTCACTAGCGGGACCTACAATGAGCAGTTCTTC.

This chain uses TRBV29-1 with TRBJ1-1; 7 nucleotides agree with TRBD1. With 6 bases clipped from V and 1 base from J, the junction kept 5 bases outside the gene matches. CDR1 SQVTM and CDR2 ANQGSEA come from the germline V gene. This CDR3 is built from 13 residues. The CDR3 is CSVSGQQNTEAFF. Written as DNA, the CDR3 is TGCAGCGTCTCGGGACAGCAGAACACTGAAGCTTTCTTT. The entire variable domain, with the rest obtained from reference TRBV29-1 and TRBJ1-1, is as follows: SAVISQKPSRDICQRGTSLTIQCQVDSQVTMMFWYRQQPGQSLTLIATANQGSEATYESGFVIDKFPISRPNLTFSTLTVSNMSPEDSSIYLCSVSGQQNTEAFFGQGTRLTVV.

This clonotype was counted at least ten times. The genes are TRBV5-5 and TRBJ2-1, with D possibly being TRBD1 or TRBD2 (5 bases each). V dropped 0 bases and J dropped 5 bases, with 15 bases sitting between them. This CDR3 is built from 16 residues. Germline loops: CDR1 SGHKS, CDR2 YYEKEE (reference sequence). The CDR3 sequence: CASSLAPGPGNNEQFF. The CDR3, as DNA: TGTGCCAGCAGCTTGGCCCCGGGGCCGGGGAACAATGAGCAGTTCTTC. The entire variable domain, with the rest obtained from reference TRBV5-5 and TRBJ2-1, is as follows: DAGVTQSPTHLIKTRGQQVTLRCSPISGHKSVSWYQQVLGQGPQFIFQYYEKEERGRGNFPDRFSARQFPNYSSELNVNALLLGDSALYLCASSLAPGPGNNEQFFGPGTRLTVL.

This clonotype was seen a few times. The chain combines TRBV12-3 or TRBV12-4 with TRBJ2-7; TRBD1 might be the D (5 bases). CDR3 length: 15 residues. V lost 1 base, J lost 4 bases, and 14 bases lay in between. The CDR3 loop reads CASSLEAGSPYEQYF. The CDR3 nucleotides read TGTGCCAGCAGTTTAGAGGCAGGGTCACCTTACGAGCAGTACTTC.